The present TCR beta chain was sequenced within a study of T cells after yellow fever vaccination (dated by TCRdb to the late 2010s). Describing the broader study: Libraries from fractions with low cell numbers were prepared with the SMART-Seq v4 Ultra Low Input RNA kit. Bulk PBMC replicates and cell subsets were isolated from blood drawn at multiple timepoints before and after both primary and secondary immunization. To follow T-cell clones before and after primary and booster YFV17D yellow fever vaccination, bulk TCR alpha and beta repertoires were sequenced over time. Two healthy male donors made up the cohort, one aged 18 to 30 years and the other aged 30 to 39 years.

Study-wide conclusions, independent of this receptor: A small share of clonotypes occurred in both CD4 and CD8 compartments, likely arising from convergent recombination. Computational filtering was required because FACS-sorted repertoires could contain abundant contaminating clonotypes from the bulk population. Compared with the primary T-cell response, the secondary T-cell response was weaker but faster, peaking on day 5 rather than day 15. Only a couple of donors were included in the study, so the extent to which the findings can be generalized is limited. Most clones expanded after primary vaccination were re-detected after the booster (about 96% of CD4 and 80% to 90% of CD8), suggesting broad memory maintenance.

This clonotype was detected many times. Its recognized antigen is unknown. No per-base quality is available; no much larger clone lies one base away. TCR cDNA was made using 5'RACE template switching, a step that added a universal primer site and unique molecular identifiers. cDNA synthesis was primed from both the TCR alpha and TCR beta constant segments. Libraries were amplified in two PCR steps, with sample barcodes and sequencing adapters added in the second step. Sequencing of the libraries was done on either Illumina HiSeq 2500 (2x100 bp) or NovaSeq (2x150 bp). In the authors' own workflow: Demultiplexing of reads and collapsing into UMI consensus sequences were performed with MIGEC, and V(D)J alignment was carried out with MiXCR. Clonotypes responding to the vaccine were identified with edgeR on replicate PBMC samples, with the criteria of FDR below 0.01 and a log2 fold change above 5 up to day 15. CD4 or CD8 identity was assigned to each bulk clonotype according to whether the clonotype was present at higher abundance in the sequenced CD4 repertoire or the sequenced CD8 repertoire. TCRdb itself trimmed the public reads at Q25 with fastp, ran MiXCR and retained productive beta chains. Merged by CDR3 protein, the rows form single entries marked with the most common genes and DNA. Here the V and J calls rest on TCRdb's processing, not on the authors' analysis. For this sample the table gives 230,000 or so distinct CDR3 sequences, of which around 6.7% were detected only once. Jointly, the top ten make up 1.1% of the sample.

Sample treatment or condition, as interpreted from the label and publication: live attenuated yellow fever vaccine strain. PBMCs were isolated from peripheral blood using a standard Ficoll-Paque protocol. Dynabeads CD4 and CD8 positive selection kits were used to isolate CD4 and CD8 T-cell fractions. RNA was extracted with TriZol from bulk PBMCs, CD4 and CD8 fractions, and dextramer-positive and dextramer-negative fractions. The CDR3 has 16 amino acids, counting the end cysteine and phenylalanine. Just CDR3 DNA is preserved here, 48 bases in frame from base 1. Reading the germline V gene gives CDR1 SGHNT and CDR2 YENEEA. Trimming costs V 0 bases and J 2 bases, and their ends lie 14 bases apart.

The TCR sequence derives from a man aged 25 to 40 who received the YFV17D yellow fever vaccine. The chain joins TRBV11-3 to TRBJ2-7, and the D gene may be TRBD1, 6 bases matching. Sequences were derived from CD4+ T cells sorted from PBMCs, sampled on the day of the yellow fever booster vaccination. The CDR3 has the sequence CASSLDGTNPTYEQYF. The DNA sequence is TGTGCCAGCAGCTTAGACGGGACAAATCCAACCTACGAGCAGTACTTC.